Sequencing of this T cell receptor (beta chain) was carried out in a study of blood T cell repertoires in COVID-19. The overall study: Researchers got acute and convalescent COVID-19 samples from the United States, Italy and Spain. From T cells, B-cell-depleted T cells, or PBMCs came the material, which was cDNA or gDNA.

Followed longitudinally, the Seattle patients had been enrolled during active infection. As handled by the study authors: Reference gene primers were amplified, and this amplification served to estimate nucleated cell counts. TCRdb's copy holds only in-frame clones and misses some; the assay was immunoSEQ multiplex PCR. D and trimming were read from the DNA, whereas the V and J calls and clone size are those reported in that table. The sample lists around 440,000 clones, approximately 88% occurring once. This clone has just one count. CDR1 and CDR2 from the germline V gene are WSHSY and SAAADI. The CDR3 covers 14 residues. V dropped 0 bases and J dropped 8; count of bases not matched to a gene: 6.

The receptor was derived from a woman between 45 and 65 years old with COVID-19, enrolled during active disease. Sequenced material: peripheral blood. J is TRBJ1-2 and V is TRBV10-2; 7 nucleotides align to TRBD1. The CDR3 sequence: CASSESRQGGGYTF. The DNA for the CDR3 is TGCGCCAGCAGTGAGTCTCGCCAGGGGGGAGGCTACACCTTC.